This TCR beta chain originates from a study of long-term antiretroviral therapy in people with HIV. This clone was recorded only once. Version v3.0 of the immunoSEQ assay was performed at survey level. The data were produced by immunoSEQ multiplex PCR, yet TCRdb's version contains in-frame clones alone and is incomplete. Counted here are about 39,000 clones, roughly 85% occurring once; the ten biggest clones make up 4.5% to 6%. The TCR originated in a woman aged 45-59 years with HIV. The sample here was unsorted PBMCs, taken 3.1 years after starting antiretroviral therapy.

CDR3 sequence reads: CASSNDLGLVGEQYF. In DNA form, the CDR3 reads TGTGCCAGCAGCAACGACCTAGGACTAGTCGGCGAGCAGTACTTC. V and J are TRBV7-8 and TRBJ2-7; TRBD2 matches at 7 bases. The CDR3 consists of 15 residues. The V gene end was trimmed by 5 bases and the J gene end by 6 bases; junction bases not matched to a gene: 13. Per the germline V gene, CDR1 is SGHVS and CDR2 is FQNEAQ.